This TCR beta chain stems from a study of cytomegalovirus exposure and HLA in healthy donors. The PCR employed 60 Vbeta primers together with 13 Jbeta primers. Libraries were prepared by immunoSEQ multiplex PCR; TCRdb keeps only in-frame clonotypes and omits some of them. Of over 100,000 clones in the sample, 70% were seen once. V shed 6 bases and J shed 16 bases, with 25 bases lying between them. Germline CDR1 reads SGHTA; CDR2 reads FQGTGA. CDR3 length equals 14 residues. The chain uses TRBV7-3 and TRBJ2-1, with D possibly matching TRBD1 (7 bases). Sequencing was carried out using PBMCs. The receptor's source is a man aged 30 to 45 in good health and CMV-seropositive. The CDR3 region is CASSVSGGGGELFF. The CDR3 DNA reads TGTGCCAGCAGTGTTAGCGGAGGGGGCGGCGAGCTATTCTTC.